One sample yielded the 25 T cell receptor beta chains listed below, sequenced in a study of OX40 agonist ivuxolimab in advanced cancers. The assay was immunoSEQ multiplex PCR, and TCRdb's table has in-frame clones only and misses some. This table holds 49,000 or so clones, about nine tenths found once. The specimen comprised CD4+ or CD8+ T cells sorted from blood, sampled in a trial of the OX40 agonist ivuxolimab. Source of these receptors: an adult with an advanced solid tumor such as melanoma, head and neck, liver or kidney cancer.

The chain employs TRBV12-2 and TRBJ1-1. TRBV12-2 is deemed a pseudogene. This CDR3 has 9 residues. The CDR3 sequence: CASRPEAFF. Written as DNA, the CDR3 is TGTGCAAGTCGTCCCGAAGCTTTCTTT.

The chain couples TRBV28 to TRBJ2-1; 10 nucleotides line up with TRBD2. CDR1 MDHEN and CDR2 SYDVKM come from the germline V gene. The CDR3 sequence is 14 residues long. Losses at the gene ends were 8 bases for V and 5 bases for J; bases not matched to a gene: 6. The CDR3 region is CASELAGLNNEQFF. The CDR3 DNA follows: TGTGCCAGCGAACTAGCGGGATTGAACAATGAGCAGTTCTTC.

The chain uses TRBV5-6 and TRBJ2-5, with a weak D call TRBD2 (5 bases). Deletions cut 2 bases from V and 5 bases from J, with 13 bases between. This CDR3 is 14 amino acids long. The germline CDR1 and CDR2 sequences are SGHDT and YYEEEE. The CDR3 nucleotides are TGTGCCAGCAGCTTCTGGCCGTCGGGGGAGACCCAGTACTTC. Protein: CASSFWPSGETQYF.

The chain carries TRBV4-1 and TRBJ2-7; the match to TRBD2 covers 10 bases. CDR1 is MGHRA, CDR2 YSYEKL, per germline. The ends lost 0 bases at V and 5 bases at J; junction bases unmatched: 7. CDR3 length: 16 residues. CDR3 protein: CASSQEGNSGRNEQYF. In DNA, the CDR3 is TGCGCCAGCAGCCAAGAGGGTAATAGCGGGAGGAACGAGCAGTACTTC.

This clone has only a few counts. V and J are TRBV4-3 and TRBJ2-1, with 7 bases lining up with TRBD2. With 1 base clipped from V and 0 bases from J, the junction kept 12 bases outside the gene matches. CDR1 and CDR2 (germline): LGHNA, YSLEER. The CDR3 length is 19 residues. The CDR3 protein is CASSQVALGRTSSYNEQFF. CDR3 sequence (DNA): TGCGCCAGCAGCCAAGTTGCCCTCGGAAGGACTAGCTCCTACAATGAGCAGTTCTTC.

The CDR3 DNA reads as TGTGCCAGCAGCTTGGGGGGTGGCCAGTACTTC. As protein: CASSLGGGQYF. The chain recombines TRBV11-1 with TRBJ2-5, with a possible D match to TRBD2 (6 bases). Trimming took 3 bases from V and 10 from J, leaving 9 bases between them. Germline V CDR1 and CDR2: SGHAT, FQDESV (reference sequence). This CDR3 has 11 amino acids.

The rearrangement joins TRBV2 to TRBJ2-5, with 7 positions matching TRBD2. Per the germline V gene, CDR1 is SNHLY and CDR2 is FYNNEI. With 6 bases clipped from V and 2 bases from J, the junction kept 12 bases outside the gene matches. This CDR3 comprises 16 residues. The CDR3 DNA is TGTGCCAGCAGCCAAGGACTAGTCGGTCCTCAAGAGACCCAGTACTTC. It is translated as CASSQGLVGPQETQYF.

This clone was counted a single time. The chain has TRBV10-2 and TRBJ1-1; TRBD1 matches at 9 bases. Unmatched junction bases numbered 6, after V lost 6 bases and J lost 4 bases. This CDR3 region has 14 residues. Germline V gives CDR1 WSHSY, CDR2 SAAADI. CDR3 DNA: TGCGCCAGCAGCGAACAGGGGGCTCTCACTGAAGCTTTCTTT. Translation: CASSEQGALTEAFF.

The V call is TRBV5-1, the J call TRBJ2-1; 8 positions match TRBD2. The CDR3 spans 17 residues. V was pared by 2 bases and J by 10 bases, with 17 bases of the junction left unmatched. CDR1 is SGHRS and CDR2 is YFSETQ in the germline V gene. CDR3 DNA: TGCGCCAGCAGCTTTCCCTCGGGAGGGACTAGGGTGGAGGAGCAGTTCTTC. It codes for CASSFPSGGTRVEEQFF.

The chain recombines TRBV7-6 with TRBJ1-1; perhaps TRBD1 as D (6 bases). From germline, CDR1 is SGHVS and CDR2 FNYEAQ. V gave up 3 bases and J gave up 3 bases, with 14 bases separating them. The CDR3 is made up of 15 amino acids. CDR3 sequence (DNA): TGTGCCAGCAGCTTTGGCGGGCCAGGGGACACTGAAGCTTTCTTT. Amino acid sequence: CASSFGGPGDTEAFF.

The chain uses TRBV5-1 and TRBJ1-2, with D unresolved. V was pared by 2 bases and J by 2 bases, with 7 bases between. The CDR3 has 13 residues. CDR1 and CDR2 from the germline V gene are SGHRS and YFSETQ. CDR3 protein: CASSFGSNYGYTF. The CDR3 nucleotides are TGCGCCAGCAGCTTCGGGAGCAACTATGGCTACACCTTC.

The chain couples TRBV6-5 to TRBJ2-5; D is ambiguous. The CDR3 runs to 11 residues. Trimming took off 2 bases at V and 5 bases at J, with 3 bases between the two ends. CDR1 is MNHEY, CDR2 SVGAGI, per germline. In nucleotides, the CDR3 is TGTGCCAGCAGTTACAGGGAGACCCAGTACTTC. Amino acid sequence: CASSYRETQYF.

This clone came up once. The CDR3 nucleotides are TGTGCCAGCAGTTTAGGGGCGGCTTACGAGCAGTACTTC. Its protein is CASSLGAAYEQYF. The chain couples TRBV28 to TRBJ2-7, with D possibly matching TRBD1 (5 bases). Germline V gene sequence: CDR1 MDHEN, CDR2 SYDVKM. The ends were cut back, 2 bases at V and 4 bases at J, with 9 bases in the middle. The CDR3 contains 13 residues.

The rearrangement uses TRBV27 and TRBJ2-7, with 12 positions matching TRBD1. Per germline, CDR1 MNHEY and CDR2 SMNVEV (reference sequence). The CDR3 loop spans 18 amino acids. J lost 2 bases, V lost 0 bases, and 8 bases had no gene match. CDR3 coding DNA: TGTGCCAGCAGTTTATCCTGGGGACAGGGGGCGACGACCTACGAGCAGTACTTC. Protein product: CASSLSWGQGATTYEQYF.

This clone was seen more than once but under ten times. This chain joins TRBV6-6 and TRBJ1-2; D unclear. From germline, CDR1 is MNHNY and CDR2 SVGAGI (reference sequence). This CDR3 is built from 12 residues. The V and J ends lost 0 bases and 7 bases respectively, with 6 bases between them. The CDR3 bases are TGTGCCAGCAGTTACTCGGGAGGTGGCTACACCTTC. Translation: CASSYSGGGYTF.

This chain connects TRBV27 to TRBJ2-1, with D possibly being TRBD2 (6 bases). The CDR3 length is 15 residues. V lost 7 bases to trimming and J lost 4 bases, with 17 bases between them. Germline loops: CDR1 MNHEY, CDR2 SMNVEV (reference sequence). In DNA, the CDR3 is TGTGCCAGCATGGATCTGGGGGGACCTTACAATGAGCAGTTCTTC. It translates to CASMDLGGPYNEQFF.

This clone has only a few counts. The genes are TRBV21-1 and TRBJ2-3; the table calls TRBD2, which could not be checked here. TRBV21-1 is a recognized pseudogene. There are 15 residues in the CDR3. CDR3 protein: CASSKASGSTDTQYF. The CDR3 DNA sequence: TGTGCCAGCAGCAAGGCTAGCGGGAGTACAGATACGCAGTATTTT.

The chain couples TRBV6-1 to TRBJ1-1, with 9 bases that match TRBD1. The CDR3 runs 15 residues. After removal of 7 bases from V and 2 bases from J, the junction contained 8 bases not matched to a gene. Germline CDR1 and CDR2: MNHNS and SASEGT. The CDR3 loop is CASIPGQGSNTEAFF. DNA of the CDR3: TGTGCCAGCATCCCGGGACAGGGTTCCAACACTGAAGCTTTCTTT.

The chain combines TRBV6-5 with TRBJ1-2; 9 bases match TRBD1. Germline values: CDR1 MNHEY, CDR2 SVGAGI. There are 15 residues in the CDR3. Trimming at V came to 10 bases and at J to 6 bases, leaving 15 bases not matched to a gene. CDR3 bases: TGTGCCACGGCTCTACAGGGGGCGCTTAGGAATGGCTACACCTTC. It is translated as CATALQGALRNGYTF.

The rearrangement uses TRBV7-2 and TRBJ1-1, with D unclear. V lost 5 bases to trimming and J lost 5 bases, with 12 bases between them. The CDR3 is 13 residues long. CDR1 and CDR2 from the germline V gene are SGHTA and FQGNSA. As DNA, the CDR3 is TGTGCCAGCAGCCGACGGTCAGATACTGAAGCTTTCTTT. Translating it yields CASSRRSDTEAFF.

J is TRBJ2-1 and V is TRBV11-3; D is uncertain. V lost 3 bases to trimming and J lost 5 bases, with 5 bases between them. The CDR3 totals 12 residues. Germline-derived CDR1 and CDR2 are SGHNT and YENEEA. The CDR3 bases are TGTGCCAGCAGCTTCGGAGACAATGAGCAGTTCTTC. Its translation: CASSFGDNEQFF.

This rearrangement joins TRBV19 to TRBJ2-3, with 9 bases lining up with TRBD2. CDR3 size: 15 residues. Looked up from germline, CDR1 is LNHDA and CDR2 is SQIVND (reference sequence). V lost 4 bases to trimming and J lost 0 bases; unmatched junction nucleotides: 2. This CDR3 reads CASSKRGVSTDTQYF. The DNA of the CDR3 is TGTGCCAGTAGTAAGCGGGGGGTAAGCACAGATACGCAGTATTTT.

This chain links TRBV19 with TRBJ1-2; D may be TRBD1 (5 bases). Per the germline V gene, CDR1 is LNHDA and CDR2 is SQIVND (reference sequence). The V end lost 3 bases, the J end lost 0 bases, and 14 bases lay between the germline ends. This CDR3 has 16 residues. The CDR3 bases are TGTGCCAGTAGTATGAGCAGGGATCGAGCTAACTATGGCTACACCTTC. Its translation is CASSMSRDRANYGYTF.

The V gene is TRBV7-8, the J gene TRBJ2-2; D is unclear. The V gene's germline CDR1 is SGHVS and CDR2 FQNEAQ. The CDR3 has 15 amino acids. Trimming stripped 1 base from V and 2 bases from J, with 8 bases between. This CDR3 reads CASSLEVDNTGELFF. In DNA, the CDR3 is TGTGCCAGCAGCTTAGAAGTGGACAACACCGGGGAGCTGTTTTTT. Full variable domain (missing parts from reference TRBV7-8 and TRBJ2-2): GAGVSQSPRYKVAKRGQDVALRCDPISGHVSLFWYQQALGQGPEFLTYFQNEAQLDKSGLPSDRFFAERPEGSVSTLKIQRTQQEDSAVYLCASSLEVDNTGELFFGEGSRLTVL.

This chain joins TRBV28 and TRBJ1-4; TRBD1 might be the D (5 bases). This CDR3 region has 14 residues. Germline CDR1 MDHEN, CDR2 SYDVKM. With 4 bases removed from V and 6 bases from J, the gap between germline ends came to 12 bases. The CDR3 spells CASSYPAGYEKLFF. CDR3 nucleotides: TGTGCCAGCAGTTATCCCGCAGGGTATGAAAAACTGTTTTTT.